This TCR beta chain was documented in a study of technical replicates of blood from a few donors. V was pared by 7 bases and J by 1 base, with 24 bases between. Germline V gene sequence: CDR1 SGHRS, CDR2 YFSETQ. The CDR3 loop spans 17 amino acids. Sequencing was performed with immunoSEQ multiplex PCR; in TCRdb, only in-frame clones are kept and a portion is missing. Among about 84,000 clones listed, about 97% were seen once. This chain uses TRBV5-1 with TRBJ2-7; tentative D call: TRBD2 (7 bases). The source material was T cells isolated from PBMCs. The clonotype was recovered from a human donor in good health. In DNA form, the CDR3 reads TGCGCCAGCGCCTTCTCTCAAAAGGGGGGGTATTCCTACGAGCAGTACTTC. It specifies CASAFSQKGGYSYEQYF. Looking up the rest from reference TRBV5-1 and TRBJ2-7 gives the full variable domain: KAGVTQTPRYLIKTRGQQVTLSCSPISGHRSVSWYQQTPGQGLQFLFEYFSETQRNKGNFPGRFSGRQFSNSRSEMNVSTLELGDSALYLCASAFSQKGGYSYEQYFGPGTRLTVT.